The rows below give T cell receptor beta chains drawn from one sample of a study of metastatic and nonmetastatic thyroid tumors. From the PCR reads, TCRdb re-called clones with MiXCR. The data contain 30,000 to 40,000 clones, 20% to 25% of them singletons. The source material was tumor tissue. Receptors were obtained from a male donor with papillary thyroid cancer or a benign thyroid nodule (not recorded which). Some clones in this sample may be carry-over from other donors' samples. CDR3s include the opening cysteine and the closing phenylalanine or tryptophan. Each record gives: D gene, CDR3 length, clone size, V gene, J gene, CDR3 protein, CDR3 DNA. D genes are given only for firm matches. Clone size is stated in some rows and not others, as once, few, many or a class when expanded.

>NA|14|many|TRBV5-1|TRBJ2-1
CASSLAGFNNEQFF
TGCGCCAGCAGCTTGGCCGGATTCAACAATGAGCAGTTCTTC
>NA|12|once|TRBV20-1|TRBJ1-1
CSSRGPNTEAFF
TGCAGTTCGAGAGGACCGAACACTGAAGCTTTCTTT
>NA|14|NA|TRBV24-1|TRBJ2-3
CATSDLVNTDTQYF
TGTGCCACCAGTGATCTAGTAAACACAGATACGCAGTATTTT
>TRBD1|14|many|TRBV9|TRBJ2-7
CASSVEYRGGEQYF
TGTGCCAGCAGCGTAGAATACAGGGGTGGGGAGCAGTACTTC
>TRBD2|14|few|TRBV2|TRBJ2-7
CASSSSGSSYEQYF
TGTGCCAGCAGTTCTAGCGGAAGCTCCTACGAGCAGTACTTC
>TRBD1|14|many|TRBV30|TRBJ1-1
CAWRRGQFNTEAFF
TGTGCCTGGAGGCGGGGACAGTTCAACACTGAAGCTTTCTTT
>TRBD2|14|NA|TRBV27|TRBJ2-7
CASSPGLAGSEQYF
TGTGCCAGCAGTCCGGGACTAGCGGGAAGCGAGCAGTACTTC
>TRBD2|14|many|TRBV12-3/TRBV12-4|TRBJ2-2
CASRVAGANGELFF
TGTGCCAGCAGGGTAGCGGGAGCAAACGGGGAGCTGTTTTTT
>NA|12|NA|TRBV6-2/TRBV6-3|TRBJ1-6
CASSYWNSPLHF
TGTGCCAGCAGTTACTGGAATTCACCCCTCCACTTT
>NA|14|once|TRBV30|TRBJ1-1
CAWSTITANTEAFF
TGTGCCTGGAGTACCATTACAGCGAACACTGAAGCTTTCTTT
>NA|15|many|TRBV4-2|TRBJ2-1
CASSQAGGFGNEQFF
TGTGCCAGCAGCCAAGCAGGCGGTTTTGGCAATGAGCAGTTCTTC
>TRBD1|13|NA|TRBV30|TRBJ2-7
CAWSGTGIWEQYF
TGTGCCTGGTCCGGGACAGGGATATGGGAGCAGTACTTC
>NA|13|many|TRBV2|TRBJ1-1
CASSEGLSTEAFF
TGTGCCAGCAGCGAGGGGTTGAGCACTGAAGCTTTCTTT
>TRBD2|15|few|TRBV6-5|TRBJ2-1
CASSYPGLDGNEQFF
TGTGCCAGCAGTTACCCGGGACTAGATGGCAATGAGCAGTTCTTC
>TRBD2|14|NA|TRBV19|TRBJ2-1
CASSTVAGYNEQFF
TGTGCCAGTAGTACGGTAGCGGGCTACAATGAGCAGTTCTTC
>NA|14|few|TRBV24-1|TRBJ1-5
CATSGQHSNQPQHF
TGTGCCACCTCCGGACAGCATAGCAATCAGCCCCAGCATTTT
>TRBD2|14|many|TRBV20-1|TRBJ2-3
CSASPSGSSDTQYF
TGCAGTGCTTCCCCTAGCGGGAGTTCAGATACGCAGTATTTT
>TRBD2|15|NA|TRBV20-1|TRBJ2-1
CSARLRARDYNEQLF
TGCAGTGCTAGACTCCGTGCGCGGGACTACAATGAGCAGCTCTTC
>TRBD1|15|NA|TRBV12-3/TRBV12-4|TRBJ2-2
CASRPGQGFSGELFF
TGTGCCAGCAGGCCGGGACAGGGGTTCTCCGGGGAGCTGTTTTTT
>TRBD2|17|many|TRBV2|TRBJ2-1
CASSRTILAGGPNEQFF
TGTGCCAGCAGTAGGACGATACTAGCGGGAGGGCCTAATGAGCAGTTCTTC
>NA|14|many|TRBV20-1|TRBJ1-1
CSALGQGLNTEAFF
TGCAGTGCGTTGGGTCAGGGGCTGAACACTGAAGCTTTCTTT
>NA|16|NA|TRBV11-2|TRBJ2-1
CASSLDSGNRYNEQFF
TGTGCCAGCAGCTTAGATAGCGGTAATAGGTACAATGAGCAGTTCTTC
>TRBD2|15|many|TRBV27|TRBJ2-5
CASGGLAGLQETQYF
TGTGCCAGCGGAGGGTTAGCGGGCCTCCAAGAGACCCAGTACTTC
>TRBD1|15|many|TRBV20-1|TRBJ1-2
CSARGRGQGYYGYTF
TGCAGTGCTAGGGGCAGGGGACAGGGTTACTATGGCTACACCTTC
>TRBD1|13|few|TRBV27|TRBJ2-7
CASRYGQGDEQYF
TGTGCCAGCAGGTATGGACAGGGAGACGAGCAGTACTTC
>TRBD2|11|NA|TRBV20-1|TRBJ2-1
CSASQAGGQFF
TGCAGTGCGTCGCAAGCGGGAGGGCAGTTCTTC
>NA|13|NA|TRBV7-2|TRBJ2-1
CASRSADGTAPCF
TGTGCCAGCAGATCGGCCGACGGGACTGCTCCATGCTTC
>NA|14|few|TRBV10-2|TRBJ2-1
CASRGQSGKNEQFF
TGCGCCAGCAGGGGGCAGTCAGGGAAAAATGAGCAGTTCTTC
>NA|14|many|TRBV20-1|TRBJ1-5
CSASHPKGNQPQHF
TGCAGTGCTAGCCATCCGAAGGGCAATCAGCCCCAGCATTTT
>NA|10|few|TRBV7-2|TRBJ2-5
CASSLGDQYF
TGTGCCAGCAGCTTGGGAGACCAGTACTTC
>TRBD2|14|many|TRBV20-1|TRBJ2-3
CSASGLAGRKGQYF
TGCAGTGCTTCTGGACTAGCGGGACGCAAGGGGCAGTATTTT
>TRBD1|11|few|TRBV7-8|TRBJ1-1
CASSSYRGAFF
TGTGCCAGCAGCTCATACAGGGGCGCTTTCTTT
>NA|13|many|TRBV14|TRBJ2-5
CASSQSRQETQYF
TGTGCCAGCAGCCAGAGTAGGCAAGAGACCCAGTACTTC
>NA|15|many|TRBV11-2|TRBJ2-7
CASSLGDRGGYEQYF
TGTGCCAGCAGCTTAGGAGACAGGGGAGGGTACGAGCAGTACTTC
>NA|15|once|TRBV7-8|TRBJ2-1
CASSLATQGFRGQFF
TGTGCCAGCAGCTTAGCAACCCAGGGGTTCAGGGGGCAGTTCTTC
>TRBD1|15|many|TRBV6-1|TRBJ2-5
CASSRDRGVPETQYF
TGTGCCAGCAGTAGGGACAGGGGAGTTCCTGAGACCCAGTACTTC
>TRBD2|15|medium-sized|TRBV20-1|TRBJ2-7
CSAARSGSRNYEQYF
TGCAGTGCGGCGCGGAGCGGGAGCCGGAACTACGAGCAGTACTTC
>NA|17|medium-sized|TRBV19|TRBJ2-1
CASSMVRGSVSYNEQFF
TGTGCCAGTAGTATGGTGAGAGGGAGCGTCTCCTACAATGAGCAGTTCTTC
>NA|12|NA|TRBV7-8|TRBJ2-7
CASSTAGYEQYF
TGTGCCAGCAGCACGGCAGGCTACGAGCAGTACTTC
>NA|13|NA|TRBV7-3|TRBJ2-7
CASSLLTPYEQYF
TGTGCCAGCAGCCTCCTGACACCCTACGAGCAGTACTTC
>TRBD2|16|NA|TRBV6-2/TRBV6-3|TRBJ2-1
CASSYSAGGAYNEQFF
TGTGCCAGCAGTTACTCAGCGGGAGGCGCCTACAATGAGCAGTTCTTC
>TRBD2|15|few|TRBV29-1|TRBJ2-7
CSVRTSGGSSYEQYF
TGCAGCGTCAGGACTAGCGGGGGTAGCTCCTACGAGCAGTACTTC
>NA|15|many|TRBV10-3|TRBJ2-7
CAISLRGASLYEQYF
TGTGCCATCAGCCTTCGGGGGGCAAGTCTCTACGAGCAGTACTTC
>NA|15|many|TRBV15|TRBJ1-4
CATSISGAPNEKLFF
TGTGCCACCAGCATCTCGGGGGCCCCTAATGAAAAACTGTTTTTT
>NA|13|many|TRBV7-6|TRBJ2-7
CASSLTTGIEQYF
TGTGCCAGCAGCCTAACCACAGGGATCGAGCAGTACTTC
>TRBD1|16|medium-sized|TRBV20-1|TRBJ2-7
CSARVLPGQGSYEQYF
TGCAGTGCTAGAGTCCTACCGGGACAGGGCTCCTACGAGCAGTACTTC
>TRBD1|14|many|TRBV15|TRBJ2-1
CATSRIVTGDEQFF
TGTGCCACCAGCAGAATAGTGACAGGGGACGAGCAGTTCTTC
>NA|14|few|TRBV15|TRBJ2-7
CATSRDSTPGEQYF
TGTGCCACCAGCAGAGATTCGACTCCTGGGGAGCAGTACTTC